This T cell receptor (beta chain) is drawn from a study of T cell clonotyping in hematopoietic cell transplantation. Findings of the study overall: Pathologically expanded recipient clonotypes increased progressively from day 30 to day 180 as diversity fell. Cells were unsorted, so CD4 and CD8 contributions were not separated.

Concerning this clone: Its antigen is unidentified.

Samples: about 28 days before transplant, then days 30, 100 and 180 after. Clones were sequenced by immunoSEQ multiplex PCR, and TCRdb holds only the in-frame ones, with some missing. The data contain roughly 13,000 clones, around 97% of them singletons. The CDR3 is 14 amino acids. Germline assignment: CDR1 LNHDA and CDR2 SQIVND (reference sequence). Trimming shortened V by 4 bases and J by 0 bases, and 7 bases separated the two germline ends. This material consisted of peripheral blood mononuclear cells, taken 30 days after allogeneic stem cell transplant. This chain uses TRBV19 with TRBJ1-3; D is undetermined. This receptor was obtained from a female patient aged 50-59 years who had an allogeneic stem cell transplant from an unrelated donor, so T cells may come from the graft donor. Some clones in this sample may be carry-over from other donors' samples. The CDR3 sequence is CASSSVSSGNTIYF. In DNA form, the CDR3 reads TGTGCCAGTAGTAGCGTGAGCTCTGGAAACACCATATATTTT.